A selection of T cell receptor beta chains follows, all from one sample in a study of beta chain features in type 1 diabetes. Data came from immunoSEQ multiplex PCR; TCRdb stores just in-frame clones and leaves some out. The sample includes about 220,000 clones, approximately 10% of them seen just once. Material: central memory CD4+ T cells from blood. The source is a man aged 18 to 29 in good health. Both conserved end residues are part of each CDR3. D genes are given only for firm matches. Expanded clones get a size class; other rows say once, few or many, or leave the size out.

>TRBV10-3|NA|few|TRBJ2-1
TGTGCCATCAGTGAGTCGAAAAGGTACAATGAGCAGTTCTTC
CAISESKRYNEQFF
>TRBV29-1|NA|NA|TRBJ2-7
TGCAGCGTTGAAACGCGAGATGCAGGGGCGCGCCCCTACGAGCAGTACTTC
CSVETRDAGARPYEQYF
>TRBV28|NA|few|TRBJ2-2
TGTGCCAGCAGTTTGAAAGTTCCCGGGGAGCTGTTTTTT
CASSLKVPGELFF
>TRBV1|NA|NA|TRBJ1-2
TGCACCAGGGTCGGAGATAACTATGGCTACACCTTC
CTRVGDNYGYTF
>TRBV15|NA|NA|TRBJ1-1
TGTGCCACCAGCGTTTACAGGGTGAACACTGAAGCTTTCTTT
CATSVYRVNTEAFF
>TRBV7-2|NA|NA|TRBJ2-7
TGTGCCAGCAGCCCCTTTAGCTCCTACGAGCAGTACTTC
CASSPFSSYEQYF
>TRBV7-3|NA|NA|TRBJ2-1
TGTGCCAGCAGCCTACAGGGTCTATCCTACAATGAGCAGTTCTTC
CASSLQGLSYNEQFF
>TRBV5-6|NA|NA|TRBJ2-7
TGTGCCAGCAGAAGTCTGGGCGGAGGACCCTACGAGCAGTACTTC
CASRSLGGGPYEQYF
>TRBV7-2|TRBD1|few|TRBJ2-1
TGTGCCAGCAGCTCGACAGGGGGCTCCTACAATGAGCAGTTCTTC
CASSSTGGSYNEQFF
>TRBV18|NA|NA|TRBJ2-3
TGTGCCAGCTCACCACCCTACAGCACAGATACGCAGTATTTT
CASSPPYSTDTQYF
>TRBV30|NA|few|TRBJ1-1
TGTGCCTGGAGTCGGCTTAGGAACACTGAAGCTTTCTTT
CAWSRLRNTEAFF
>TRBV2|NA|many|TRBJ2-7
TGTGCCAGCAGACCGCAGACCCCCTACGAGCAGTACTTC
CASRPQTPYEQYF
>TRBV28|TRBD1|few|TRBJ2-1
TGTGCCAGCAGTCCCCCGGGACAGGGGGCACGCAATGAGCAGTTCTTC
CASSPPGQGARNEQFF
>TRBV29-1|NA|NA|TRBJ1-1
TGCAGCTTTGCCCCGATGAACACTGAAGCTTTCTTT
CSFAPMNTEAFF
>TRBV7-6|TRBD1|few|TRBJ2-5
TGTGCCAGCAGTGACGACAGGGGTCTTTCTCCCCAGTACTTC
CASSDDRGLSPQYF
>TRBV30|NA|few|TRBJ2-7
TGTGCCTGGACCTTGGAAAGGGACTCCTACGAGCAGTACTTC
CAWTLERDSYEQYF
>TRBV4-3|NA|many|TRBJ1-4
TGCGCCAGCAGCCAAGAAGAACGGGGCGTAAATGAAAAACTGTTTTTT
CASSQEERGVNEKLFF
>TRBV9|TRBD1|many|TRBJ1-2
TGTGCCAGCAGCGGAATCAGGGGGCCCACTAACTATGGCTACACCTTC
CASSGIRGPTNYGYTF
>TRBV30|NA|few|TRBJ2-3
TGTGCCTGGAGGCTCCGGGAAGATACGCAGTATTTT
CAWRLREDTQYF
>TRBV4-2|TRBD1|few|TRBJ2-3
TGTGCCAGCAGCCTAGGACAGGGGGCAGATACGCAGTATTTT
CASSLGQGADTQYF
>TRBV7-2|NA|many|TRBJ2-7
TGTGCCAGCAGCTTAGGAAAATGGGACGAGCAGTACTTC
CASSLGKWDEQYF
>TRBV4-3|TRBD2|many|TRBJ2-3
TGCGCCAGCAGCCAAGCGGGAGGGAGCACAGATACGCAGTATTTT
CASSQAGGSTDTQYF
>TRBV11-3|TRBD1|NA|TRBJ2-5
TGTGCCAGCAGCTCCGCAGGGGGCCGGGAGACCCAGTACTTC
CASSSAGGRETQYF
>TRBV6-1|NA|NA|TRBJ2-7
TGTGCCAGCAGTGACTGGGACGAGCAGTACTTC
CASSDWDEQYF